A single sample is the source of the 32 T cell receptor beta chains below, sequenced in a study of blood T cell repertoires in COVID-19. Profiling relied on immunoSEQ multiplex PCR, and the TCRdb table lists in-frame clones only, not all of them. This sample has fewer than 350,000 clones, with under 90% found just once. Sequenced sample: peripheral blood. All receptors derive from an older woman with active or convalescent COVID-19.

This rearrangement joins TRBV19 to TRBJ2-2; 13 bases line up with TRBD2. This CDR3 is built from 18 residues. Unmatched junction bases numbered 11, after V lost 6 bases and J lost 4 bases. The germline gives CDR1 LNHDA, CDR2 SQIVND (reference sequence). CDR3 sequence: CASRPKLAGGPSTGELFF. The CDR3 DNA follows: TGTGCCAGTAGGCCAAAACTAGCGGGGGGGCCCAGCACCGGGGAGCTGTTTTTT. The full variable domain, in which reference TRBV19 and TRBJ2-2 provide the parts outside the CDR3, is DGGITQSPKYLFRKEGQNVTLSCEQNLNHDAMYWYRQDPGQGLRLIYYSQIVNDFQKGDIAEGYSVSREKKESFPLTVTSAQKNPTAFYLCASRPKLAGGPSTGELFFGEGSRLTVL.

The V gene is TRBV11-2, the J gene TRBJ1-1, with D unclear. Per germline, CDR1 SGHAT and CDR2 FQNNGV. This CDR3 region has 13 residues. The V and J ends lost 3 bases and 3 bases respectively, with 8 bases between them. The CDR3 sequence is CASSFGLDTEAFF. The CDR3 DNA reads TGTGCCAGCAGCTTCGGACTCGACACTGAAGCTTTCTTT. Combining the CDR3 with reference TRBV11-2 and TRBJ1-1 gives the whole variable domain EAGVAQSPRYKIIEKRQSVAFWCNPISGHATLYWYQQILGQGPKLLIQFQNNGVVDDSQLPKDRFSAERLKGVDSTLKIQPAKLEDSAVYLCASSFGLDTEAFFGQGTRLTVV.

This clone was seen a few times. This sequence joins TRBV11-2 and TRBJ1-2; TRBD1 matches 10 bases. The CDR3 sequence is 14 residues long. The junction had 3 bases not matched to a gene; V was cut back by 4 bases and J by 4 bases. Germline-derived CDR1 and CDR2 are SGHAT and FQNNGV. This chain's CDR3 is CASSSTGGIYGYTF. The CDR3 coding sequence is TGTGCCAGCAGCTCGACAGGGGGCATCTATGGCTACACCTTC.

The chain carries TRBV18 and TRBJ2-1; D is perhaps TRBD1 (5 bases). Germline CDR1 KGHSH, CDR2 LQKENI. Trimming cost V 4 bases and J 5 bases, with 9 bases left between them. This CDR3 is built from 13 residues. CDR3: CASSQGMDNEQFF. The CDR3 DNA is TGTGCCAGCTCACAGGGGATGGACAATGAGCAGTTCTTC.

J is TRBJ1-5 and V is TRBV6-1; D is ambiguous. Trimming pared 5 bases from V and 4 bases from J, leaving 12 bases between. Germline V CDR1 and CDR2: MNHNS, SASEGT. This CDR3 spans 14 amino acids. CDR3 loop: CASSTERINQPQHF. In nucleotides, the CDR3 is TGTGCCAGCAGTACAGAAAGAATTAATCAGCCCCAGCATTTT.

V gene TRBV19 combines with J gene TRBJ1-1; 7 bases fit TRBD1. The length of the CDR3 is 14 residues. V shed 5 bases and J 1 base; nucleotides not matched to a gene: 4. Germline V gene lookup returns CDR1 LNHDA and CDR2 SQIVND (reference sequence). In DNA form, the CDR3 reads TGTGCCAGTAGTGCGGACAGGACGAACACTGAAGCTTTCTTT. It translates to CASSADRTNTEAFF. Together with reference TRBV19 and TRBJ1-1, the CDR3 gives the full variable domain: DGGITQSPKYLFRKEGQNVTLSCEQNLNHDAMYWYRQDPGQGLRLIYYSQIVNDFQKGDIAEGYSVSREKKESFPLTVTSAQKNPTAFYLCASSADRTNTEAFFGQGTRLTVV.

The chain joins TRBV13 to TRBJ2-7; maybe TRBD2 (6 bases). The CDR3 sequence is 14 residues long. V shed 5 bases and J shed 1 base, with 12 bases lying between them. Germline V gene sequence: CDR1 PRHDT, CDR2 FYEKMQ (reference sequence). In DNA, the CDR3 is TGTGCCAGCAGCCTGAGGGAGGCATCCTACGAGCAGTACTTC. Its protein is CASSLREASYEQYF.

The chain uses TRBV30 and TRBJ2-2; D may be TRBD2 (5 bases). The CDR3 is 14 residues long. The V end was cut by 2 bases, the J end by 5 bases, with 12 bases between. Germline V CDR1 and CDR2: GTSNPN, SVGIG (reference sequence). CDR3 protein: CAWSQLVGTGELFF. The CDR3 nucleotides read TGTGCCTGGAGTCAACTAGTAGGGACCGGGGAGCTGTTTTTT.

The CDR3 is CASSLGQEDTEAFF. The CDR3 DNA reads as TGTGCCAGCAGTTTAGGACAGGAAGACACTGAAGCTTTCTTT. This rearrangement joins TRBV28 to TRBJ1-1; 7 bases line up with TRBD1. The CDR3 has 14 residues. Germline-derived CDR1 and CDR2 are MDHEN and SYDVKM. Germline trimming cut 2 bases from V and 3 bases from J; bases unmatched to any gene: 3.

J is TRBJ2-7 and V is TRBV6-5, with TRBD2 matching over 7 bases. Germline values: CDR1 MNHEY, CDR2 SVGAGI. J lost 3 bases, V lost 4 bases, and 6 bases had no gene match. CDR3 length: 14 residues. CDR3 sequence (DNA): TGTGCCAGCAGTTCTTTCAGGGAGGGCTACGAGCAGTACTTC. Its protein product is CASSSFREGYEQYF.

V and J are TRBV3-1 (or the pseudogene TRBV3-2) and TRBJ2-7; 11 bases fit TRBD2. V dropped 1 base and J dropped 0; count of bases not matched to a gene: 8. Germline CDR1 reads LGHDT; CDR2 reads YNNKEL (reference sequence). CDR3 length: 18 amino acids. This CDR3 is CASSQGSLAGGGSYEQYF. DNA of the CDR3: TGTGCCAGCAGCCAAGGGAGCCTAGCGGGGGGCGGCTCCTACGAGCAGTACTTC.

The chain combines TRBV28 with TRBJ1-2; a possible D gene is TRBD1 (5 bases). The length of the CDR3 is 14 residues. The germline gives CDR1 MDHEN, CDR2 SYDVKM. Deletions cut 2 bases from V and 3 bases from J, with 10 bases between. CDR3 protein: CASSLAGRDYGYTF. The CDR3 coding sequence is TGTGCCAGCAGTTTAGCAGGGAGGGACTATGGCTACACCTTC.

This clone has only a few counts. This chain connects TRBV12-5 to TRBJ1-1, with a weak D call TRBD1 (6 bases). Germline V gene lookup returns CDR1 LGHNT and CDR2 FRNRAP. V was pared by 5 bases and J by 4 bases, with 14 bases between. The CDR3 totals 14 residues. The DNA for the CDR3 is TGTGCTAGTGGTGCACTTGTACAGGGCACTGAAGCTTTCTTT. Residues: CASGALVQGTEAFF. Together with reference TRBV12-5 and TRBJ1-1, the CDR3 gives the full variable domain: DARVTQTPRHKVTEMGQEVTMRCQPILGHNTVFWYRQTMMQGLELLAYFRNRAPLDDSGMPKDRFSAEMPDATLATLKIQPSEPRDSAVYFCASGALVQGTEAFFGQGTRLTVV.

The rearrangement links TRBV5-4 to TRBJ1-6; 8 bases fit TRBD1. Germline-derived CDR1 and CDR2 are SGHNT and YYREEE (reference sequence). This CDR3 is built from 15 residues. The ends lost 3 bases at V and 7 bases at J; junction bases unmatched: 6. CDR3 sequence reads: CASSSPAGGNSPLHF. CDR3 nucleotides: TGTGCCAGCAGCTCCCCCGCAGGGGGCAATTCACCCCTCCACTTT. Based on the CDR3 plus reference TRBV5-4 and TRBJ1-6, the full variable domain is ETGVTQSPTHLIKTRGQQVTLRCSSQSGHNTVSWYQQALGQGPQFIFQYYREEENGRGNFPPRFSGLQFPNYSSELNVNALELDDSALYLCASSSPAGGNSPLHFGNGTRLTVT.

This clone occurred once. CDR3 sequence: CAWSVPAGGNYGYTF. DNA of the CDR3: TGTGCCTGGAGTGTACCCGCAGGTGGTAACTATGGCTACACCTTC. This chain links TRBV30 with TRBJ1-2; D unresolved. V was shortened by 0 bases and J by 1 base, with 12 bases between the two germline ends. CDR3 length equals 15 residues. Germline loops: CDR1 GTSNPN, CDR2 SVGIG (reference sequence).

The chain combines TRBV7-3 with TRBJ1-1; a weak D match, TRBD1 (6 bases). V lost 2 bases, J lost 4 bases, and 17 bases lay in between. CDR3 length equals 16 residues. Germline V gene sequence: CDR1 SGHTA, CDR2 FQGTGA. CDR3 sequence (DNA): TGTGCCAGCAGCTTACTGCCCACAGGGTCGAGCACTGAAGCTTTCTTT. Translated: CASSLLPTGSSTEAFF.

This chain connects TRBV15 to TRBJ2-2; D is unclear. CDR3 length: 12 amino acids. CDR1 is LNHNV, CDR2 YYDKDF, per germline (reference sequence). V shed 0 bases and J shed 8 bases, with 4 bases lying between them. In DNA, the CDR3 is TGTGCCACCAGCAGAGAGACTGGGGAGCTGTTTTTT. Protein: CATSRETGELFF.

This clone was seen a few times. V gene TRBV9 combines with J gene TRBJ2-1; 10 bases map to TRBD2. The germline V gene has CDR1 SGDLS and CDR2 YYNGEE. The J segment lost 10 bases and the V segment lost 4 bases, leaving 11 bases of the junction unmatched. The CDR3 is 15 residues long. The CDR3 sequence is CASSISGGAGREQFF. In DNA form, the CDR3 reads TGTGCCAGCAGCATCAGCGGGGGGGCCGGTCGGGAGCAGTTCTTC.

About this clone: Other nucleotide sequences in the sample specify the same CDR3. This chain uses TRBV6-2 or TRBV6-3 with TRBJ2-3; 9 nucleotides match TRBD2. The CDR3 loop spans 16 amino acids. Trimming at V came to 2 bases and at J to 4 bases, leaving 7 bases not matched to a gene. Germline V CDR1 and CDR2: MNHEY, SVGEGT. CDR3 DNA: TGTGCCAGCAGTTACCGGCGGGGGGGCTTAGCAGATACGCAGTATTTT. This translates into CASSYRRGGLADTQYF.

This clone was observed a single time. V gene TRBV27 combines with J gene TRBJ1-5, with a tentative D call TRBD1 (6 bases). Germline V lookup: CDR1 MNHEY, CDR2 SMNVEV (reference sequence). V lost 2 bases and J 0 bases, leaving 20 bases between the germline ends. The CDR3 runs 19 residues. The CDR3 spells CASSLNGGRGSYSNQPQHF. The DNA of the CDR3 is TGTGCCAGCAGTTTAAATGGGGGTAGGGGGTCGTATAGCAATCAGCCCCAGCATTTT.

V gene TRBV6-2 or TRBV6-3 combines with J gene TRBJ1-1; the D gene is possibly TRBD1 (5 bases). This CDR3 comprises 12 residues. Deletions cut 2 bases from V and 6 bases from J, with 7 bases between. Germline V gene sequence: CDR1 MNHEY, CDR2 SVGEGT. CDR3 in DNA: TGTGCCAGCAGTTACGGAGGGGCTGAAGCTTTCTTT. This codes for CASSYGGAEAFF.

The V call is TRBV21-1, the J call TRBJ2-2; the D call of TRBD1 is as the table states it, not checked on the DNA. TRBV21-1 is shown as a pseudogene. This CDR3 is built from 18 residues. CDR3: CASSKRWGQGGNTGELFF. CDR3 nucleotides: TGTGCCAGCAGCAAACGGTGGGGACAGGGCGGGAACACCGGGGAGCTGTTTTTT.

The rearrangement links TRBV4-2 to TRBJ1-1; 7 nucleotides match TRBD1. Losses at the gene ends were 7 bases for V and 6 bases for J; bases not matched to a gene: 8. Germline lookup yields CDR1 LGHNA and CDR2 YNFKEQ. The CDR3 has 13 residues. CDR3 DNA sequence: TGTGCCAGCATCGACAGGGATGGCGCTGAAGCTTTCTTT. The encoded protein is CASIDRDGAEAFF.

The chain recombines TRBV5-1 with TRBJ2-3; 11 bases are shared with TRBD2. The CDR3 spans 16 residues. Germline loops: CDR1 SGHRS, CDR2 YFSETQ. The ends lost 4 bases at V and 4 bases at J; junction bases unmatched: 8. The CDR3 region has the DNA TGCGCCAGCAGCGTTAAGACTAGCGGGGCCGCAGATACGCAGTATTTT. This encodes CASSVKTSGAADTQYF.

The chain uses TRBV7-9 and TRBJ2-7; possible D gene TRBD1, 6 bases. Germline CDR1 reads SEHNR; CDR2 reads FQNEAQ (reference sequence). CDR3 size: 12 residues. The V end lost 3 bases, the J end lost 9 bases, and 12 bases lay between the germline ends. The CDR3, as DNA: TGTGCCAGCAGCTTCGCACAGGGCGGGCAGTACTTC. Its protein is CASSFAQGGQYF.

V gene TRBV11-2 combines with J gene TRBJ2-7; 7 nucleotides agree with TRBD1. With 0 bases clipped from V and 2 bases from J, the junction kept 10 bases outside the gene matches. This CDR3 is 17 amino acids long. Germline V gene lookup returns CDR1 SGHAT and CDR2 FQNNGV. The CDR3 coding sequence is TGTGCCAGCAGCTTAGATCGGTGGGGACAGTCAACCTACGAGCAGTACTTC. Its protein is CASSLDRWGQSTYEQYF.

This clone was counted between two and nine times. The CDR3 sequence is CATSDPGRGNEQFF. In DNA form, the CDR3 reads TGTGCCACCAGTGATCCCGGTCGAGGCAATGAGCAGTTCTTC. The chain has TRBV24-1 and TRBJ2-1; no clear D. The V gene's germline CDR1 is KGHDR and CDR2 SFDVKD. Trimming took 3 bases from V and 6 from J, leaving 11 bases between them. The CDR3 spans 14 residues.

The V gene is TRBV30, the J gene TRBJ1-2, with TRBD1 identical over 10 bases. The CDR3 is 15 amino acids. Germline CDR1 reads GTSNPN; CDR2 reads SVGIG (reference sequence). The J segment lost 1 base and the V segment lost 2 bases, leaving 4 bases of the junction unmatched. The CDR3 is CAWSRGQGGNYGYTF. The CDR3 DNA follows: TGTGCCTGGAGTAGAGGACAGGGGGGTAACTATGGCTACACCTTC. Full variable domain (rest looked up from reference TRBV30 and TRBJ1-2): SQTIHQWPATLVQPVGSPLSLECTVEGTSNPNLYWYRQAAGRGLQLLFYSVGIGQISSEVPQNLSASRPQDRQFILSSKKLLLSDSGFYLCAWSRGQGGNYGYTFGSGTRLTVV.

The chain recombines TRBV5-6 with TRBJ1-2; 8 nucleotides match TRBD1. Germline assignment: CDR1 SGHDT and CDR2 YYEEEE. This CDR3 has 13 residues. After removal of 4 bases from V and 7 bases from J, the junction contained 6 bases not matched to a gene. CDR3 amino acids: CASSTQGVGGYTF. In nucleotides, the CDR3 is TGTGCCAGCAGCACACAGGGGGTGGGTGGCTACACCTTC.

The chain uses TRBV7-9 and TRBJ2-1; TRBD2 matches 11 bases. The CDR3 length is 15 residues. Germline V gene sequence: CDR1 SEHNR, CDR2 FQNEAQ (reference sequence). The J segment lost 7 bases and the V segment lost 5 bases, leaving 7 bases of the junction unmatched. In DNA form, the CDR3 reads TGTGCCAGCAGCCCCATCTTAGCGGGGGGGAATGAGCAGTTCTTC. This sequence encodes CASSPILAGGNEQFF. The variable domain in full, with the rest retrieved from reference TRBV7-9 and TRBJ2-1, is DTGVSQNPRHKITKRGQNVTFRCDPISEHNRLYWYRQTLGQGPEFLTYFQNEAQLEKSRLLSDRFSAERPKGSFSTLEIQRTEQGDSAMYLCASSPILAGGNEQFFGPGTRLTVL.

This clone appeared a few times. This chain uses TRBV10-3 with TRBJ2-7; possibly TRBD2 for D (6 bases). Germline CDR1 and CDR2: ENHRY and SYGVKD. This CDR3 is built from 12 residues. Trimming shortened V by 11 bases and J by 1 base, and 12 bases separated the two germline ends. The DNA of the CDR3 is TGTGCCGGCGGGGACGAATCCTACGAGCAGTACTTC. It is translated as CAGGDESYEQYF.

There are a few counts of this clone. The gene calls are TRBV14 and TRBJ1-3; 8 bases agree with TRBD1. With 4 bases clipped from V and 2 bases from J, the junction kept 16 bases outside the gene matches. There are 19 residues in the CDR3. Looked up from germline, CDR1 is SGHDN and CDR2 is FVKESK. The CDR3 sequence: CASSLRGQERRRTGNTIYF. The CDR3 nucleotides are TGTGCCAGCAGCCTCCGGGGACAGGAGCGGAGGAGGACTGGAAACACCATATATTTT.